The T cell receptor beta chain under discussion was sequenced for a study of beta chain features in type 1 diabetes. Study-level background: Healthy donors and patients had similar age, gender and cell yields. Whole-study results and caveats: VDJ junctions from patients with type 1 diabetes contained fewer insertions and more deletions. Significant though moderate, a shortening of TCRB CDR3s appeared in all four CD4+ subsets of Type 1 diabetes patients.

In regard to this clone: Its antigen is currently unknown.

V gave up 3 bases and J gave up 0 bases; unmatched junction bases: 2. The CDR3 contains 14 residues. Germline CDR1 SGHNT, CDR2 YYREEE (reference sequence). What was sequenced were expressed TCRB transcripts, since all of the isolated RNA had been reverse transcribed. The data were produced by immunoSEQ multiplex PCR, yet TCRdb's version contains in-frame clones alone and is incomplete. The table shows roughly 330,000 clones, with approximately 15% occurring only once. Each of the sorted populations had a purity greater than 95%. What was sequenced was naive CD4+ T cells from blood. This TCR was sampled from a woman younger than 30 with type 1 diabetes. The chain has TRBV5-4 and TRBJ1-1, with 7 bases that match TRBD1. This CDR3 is CASSWTGMNTEAFF. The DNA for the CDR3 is TGTGCCAGCAGCTGGACAGGAATGAACACTGAAGCTTTCTTT.